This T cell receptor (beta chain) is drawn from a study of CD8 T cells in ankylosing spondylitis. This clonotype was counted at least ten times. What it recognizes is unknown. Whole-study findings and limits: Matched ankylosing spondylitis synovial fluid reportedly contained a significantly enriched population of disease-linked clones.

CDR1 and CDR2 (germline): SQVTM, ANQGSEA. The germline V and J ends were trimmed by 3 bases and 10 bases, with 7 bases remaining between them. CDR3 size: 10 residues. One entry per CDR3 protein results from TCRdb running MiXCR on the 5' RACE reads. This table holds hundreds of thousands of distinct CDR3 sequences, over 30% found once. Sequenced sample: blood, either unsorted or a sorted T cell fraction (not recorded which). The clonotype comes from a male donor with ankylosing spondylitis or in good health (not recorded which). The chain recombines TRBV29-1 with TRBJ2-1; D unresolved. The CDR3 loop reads CSVETGEQFF. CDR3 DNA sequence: TGCAGCGTTGAGACCGGAGAGCAGTTCTTC.